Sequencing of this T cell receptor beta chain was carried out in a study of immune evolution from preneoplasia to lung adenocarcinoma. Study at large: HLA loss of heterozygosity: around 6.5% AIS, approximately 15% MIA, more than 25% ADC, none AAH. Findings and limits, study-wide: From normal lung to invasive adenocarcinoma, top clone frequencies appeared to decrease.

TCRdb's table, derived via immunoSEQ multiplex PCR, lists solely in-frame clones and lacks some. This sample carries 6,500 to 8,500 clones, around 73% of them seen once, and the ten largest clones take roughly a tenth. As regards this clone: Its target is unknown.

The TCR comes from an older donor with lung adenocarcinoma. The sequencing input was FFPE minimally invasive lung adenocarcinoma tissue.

CDR3 residues: CASSFLGADTQYF. CDR3 nucleotides: TGTGCCAGCAGTTTCTTAGGGGCAGATACGCAGTATTTT. The chain carries TRBV28 and TRBJ2-3; possibly TRBD1 for D (5 bases). Deletions cut 3 bases from V and 4 bases from J, with 8 bases between. The CDR3 consists of 13 residues. Germline CDR1 reads MDHEN; CDR2 reads SYDVKM.